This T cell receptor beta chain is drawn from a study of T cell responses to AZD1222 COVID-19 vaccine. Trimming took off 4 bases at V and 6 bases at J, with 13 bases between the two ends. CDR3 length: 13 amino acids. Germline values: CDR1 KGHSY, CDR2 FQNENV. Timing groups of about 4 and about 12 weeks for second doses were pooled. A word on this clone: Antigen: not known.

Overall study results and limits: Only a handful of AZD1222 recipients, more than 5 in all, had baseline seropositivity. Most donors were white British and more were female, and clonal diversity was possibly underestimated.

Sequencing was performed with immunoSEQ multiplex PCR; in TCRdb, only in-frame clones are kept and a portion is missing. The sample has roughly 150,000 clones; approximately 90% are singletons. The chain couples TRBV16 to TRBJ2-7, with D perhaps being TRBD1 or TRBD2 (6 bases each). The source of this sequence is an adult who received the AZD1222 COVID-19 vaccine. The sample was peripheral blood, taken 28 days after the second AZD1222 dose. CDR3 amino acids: CASSPWGAGEQYF. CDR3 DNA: TGTGCCAGCAGCCCCTGGGGGGCTGGCGAGCAGTACTTC. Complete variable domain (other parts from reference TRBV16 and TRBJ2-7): GEEVAQTPKHLVRGEGQKAKLYCAPIKGHSYVFWYQQVLKNEFKFLISFQNENVFDETGMPKERFSAKCLPNSPCSLEIQATKLEDSAVYFCASSPWGAGEQYFGPGTRLTVT.